The 32 T cell receptor beta chains below come from one sample, sequenced in a study of PD-L1 blockade in urothelial cancer. The sample's time point: peripheral blood 6 weeks after treatment start. TCRdb's copy holds only in-frame clones and misses some; the assay was immunoSEQ multiplex PCR. The sample lists around 45,000 clones; about 83% were seen once. Specimen: PBMCs, collected around atezolizumab (anti-PD-L1) treatment. These receptors all stem from a man in his sixties with urothelial cancer.

The chain carries TRBV28 and TRBJ2-5; maybe TRBD2 (6 bases). V was cut by 3 bases and J by 5 bases, with 16 bases left in between. Germline V gives CDR1 MDHEN, CDR2 SYDVKM. This CDR3 spans 15 amino acids. CDR3: CASSLPQAGGETQYF. CDR3 DNA: TGTGCCAGCAGTTTGCCCCAGGCTGGAGGGGAGACCCAGTACTTC.

This rearrangement joins TRBV6-1 to TRBJ1-5; 10 nucleotides agree with TRBD1. The length of the CDR3 is 14 residues. From germline, CDR1 is MNHNS and CDR2 SASEGT. V lost 8 bases to trimming and J lost 4 bases; unmatched junction nucleotides: 5. CDR3 in amino acids: CASGGDRGNQPQHF. Here the CDR3 DNA reads TGTGCCAGCGGGGGGGACAGGGGAAATCAGCCCCAGCATTTT.

V gene TRBV5-1 combines with J gene TRBJ2-3; TRBD1 might be the D (6 bases). V lost 3 bases and J lost 0, with 14 bases in between. This CDR3 comprises 16 residues. Germline assignment: CDR1 SGHRS and CDR2 YFSETQ. CDR3 sequence reads: CASSYGQPSSTDTQYF. The CDR3 nucleotides read TGCGCCAGCAGCTACGGACAGCCATCTAGCACAGATACGCAGTATTTT.

This clone was detected a few times. The chain is built from TRBV15 and TRBJ2-1; tentative D call: TRBD1 (5 bases). Trimming removed 0 bases from V and 4 bases from J, with 10 bases in between. CDR3 length: 15 residues. Germline lookup yields CDR1 LNHNV and CDR2 YYDKDF (reference sequence). As DNA, the CDR3 is TGTGCCACCAGCAGAGAGGCAGGGCAGTACAATGAGCAGTTCTTC. Protein: CATSREAGQYNEQFF.

This rearrangement joins TRBV6-5 to TRBJ2-5; a weak D match, TRBD2 (5 bases). V was pared by 2 bases and J by 7 bases, with 11 bases between. The CDR3 sequence is 13 residues long. CDR1 is MNHEY, CDR2 SVGAGI, per germline. The DNA for the CDR3 is TGTGCCAGCAGTTACGGGTCGGGATGGACCCAGTACTTC. This gives the protein CASSYGSGWTQYF.

The rearrangement uses TRBV7-9 and TRBJ2-7; TRBD1 agrees at 10 bases. Germline V CDR1 and CDR2: SEHNR, FQNEAQ (reference sequence). The CDR3 spans 15 residues. V lost 1 base and J lost 8; bases outside the gene matches: 8. This CDR3 is CASSLGIGQGDKQYF. The CDR3 DNA follows: TGTGCCAGCAGCTTAGGGATTGGACAGGGGGACAAGCAGTACTTC.

The genes are TRBV14 and TRBJ2-1; 12 nucleotides line up with TRBD2. The CDR3 is 17 residues long. Trimming removed 3 bases from V and 4 bases from J; junction bases left unmatched: 7. CDR1 and CDR2 from the germline V gene are SGHDN and FVKESK. The CDR3 here is CASSHIPGLAGYNEQFF. The CDR3 DNA sequence: TGTGCCAGCAGCCACATTCCGGGACTAGCGGGTTACAATGAGCAGTTCTTC.

The chain employs TRBV21-1 and TRBJ1-1; TRBD1, the table's D call, was not compared with the DNA. TRBV21-1 is a known pseudogene. The CDR3 sequence is 12 residues long. The CDR3 nucleotides read TGTGCCATCCAGGGGGAGAGCACTGAAGCTTTCTTT. It translates to CAIQGESTEAFF.

This sequence joins TRBV10-3 and TRBJ2-7; 8 nucleotides align to TRBD1. J was trimmed by 4 bases and V by 6 bases; bases with no gene match: 8. There are 14 residues in the CDR3. Per the germline V gene, CDR1 is ENHRY and CDR2 is SYGVKD. CDR3 sequence reads: CAISDLTGVYEQYF. The CDR3 DNA sequence: TGTGCCATCAGCGACCTGACAGGGGTTTACGAGCAGTACTTC.

The chain is built from TRBV5-1 and TRBJ1-6; the match to TRBD1 covers 7 bases. The CDR3 runs to 17 residues. The V segment lost 4 bases and the J segment 7 bases; nucleotides outside the gene matches: 14. Germline CDR1 SGHRS, CDR2 YFSETQ. The CDR3 nucleotides are TGCGCCAGCAGCCCCGACGACAGGGCTTTATCCAATTCACCCCTCCACTTT. Its protein product is CASSPDDRALSNSPLHF.

The genes are TRBV4-1 and TRBJ2-5, with D unclear. Trimming stripped 4 bases from V and 10 bases from J, with 13 bases between. Germline lookup yields CDR1 MGHRA and CDR2 YSYEKL. This CDR3 region has 12 residues. In DNA, the CDR3 is TGCGCCAGCAGCCGCCCAGGCCCGGTCCAGTACTTC. Translating it yields CASSRPGPVQYF.

The rearrangement links TRBV6-5 to TRBJ2-1, with a possible D match to TRBD1 (6 bases). Germline CDR1 and CDR2: MNHEY and SVGAGI. V was cut by 10 bases and J by 3 bases, with 13 bases left in between. CDR3 length equals 13 residues. CDR3 coding DNA: TGTGCCACCCGACGGACAGACTACAATGAGCAGTTCTTC. Protein: CATRRTDYNEQFF.

V and J are TRBV5-4 and TRBJ2-7; perhaps TRBD2 as D (6 bases). The length of the CDR3 is 14 residues. Per the germline V gene, CDR1 is SGHNT and CDR2 is YYREEE (reference sequence). Between the trimmed V and J ends, which lost 4 bases and 4 bases, there was a span of 15 bases. In nucleotides, the CDR3 is TGTGCCAGCAGCCCCGGGACTGGAAATTACGAGCAGTACTTC. This gives the protein CASSPGTGNYEQYF.

This chain connects TRBV19 to TRBJ1-5, with 10 bases matching TRBD1. The V gene's germline CDR1 is LNHDA and CDR2 SQIVND (reference sequence). With V trimmed by 5 bases and J by 6 bases, 7 bases remained unmatched. The CDR3 is 15 residues long. The CDR3 bases are TGTGCCAGTAGTGAAACCGGGACAGGGGCTCAGCCCCAGCATTTT. It codes for CASSETGTGAQPQHF.

J is TRBJ2-2 and V is TRBV7-8; D is possibly TRBD2 (6 bases). The CDR3 covers 15 residues. Germline CDR1 is SGHVS and CDR2 is FQNEAQ. Trimming removed 3 bases at V and 4 bases at J, with 12 bases between. The CDR3: CASSFIRGTTGELFF. CDR3 bases: TGTGCCAGCAGCTTCATACGGGGGACCACCGGGGAGCTGTTTTTT.

The rearrangement uses TRBV30 and TRBJ1-6, with D perhaps TRBD1 (6 bases). Trimming removed 2 bases from V and 0 bases from J, with 8 bases in between. The CDR3 is 15 residues long. Per germline, CDR1 GTSNPN and CDR2 SVGIG (reference sequence). The CDR3 protein is CAWSYRDSYNSPLHF. CDR3 in DNA: TGTGCCTGGAGTTACAGGGACTCCTATAATTCACCCCTCCACTTT.

The chain has TRBV5-5 and TRBJ1-1, with D possibly matching TRBD1 (5 bases). Germline-derived CDR1 and CDR2 are SGHKS and YYEKEE (reference sequence). V lost 6 bases to trimming and J lost 2 bases, with 17 bases between them. This CDR3 region has 15 residues. Here the CDR3 DNA reads TGTGCCAGCAACCCGGGGGTGGAAGGCAACACTGAAGCTTTCTTT. It encodes CASNPGVEGNTEAFF.

The chain employs TRBV5-5 and TRBJ1-6; D is unclear. Germline-derived CDR1 and CDR2 are SGHKS and YYEKEE (reference sequence). V lost 2 bases to trimming and J lost 7 bases, with 7 bases between them. The CDR3 length is 13 residues. CDR3 protein: CASSFHSNSPLHF. The CDR3 DNA sequence: TGTGCCAGCAGCTTTCACAGCAATTCACCCCTCCACTTT.

The V gene is TRBV7-9, the J gene TRBJ1-2, with no clear D. V was clipped by 4 bases and J by 3 bases, with 18 bases between them. CDR1 is SEHNR, CDR2 FQNEAQ, per germline (reference sequence). The CDR3 extends over 16 amino acids. CDR3 DNA sequence: TGTGCCAGCAGCTCTTTAATCTCGAGTGAGGACTATGGCTACACCTTC. It codes for CASSSLISSEDYGYTF.

The chain links TRBV7-9 to TRBJ2-7; D not certain. The CDR3 extends over 12 amino acids. V lost 5 bases and J 4 bases, leaving 9 bases between the germline ends. CDR1 and CDR2 (germline): SEHNR, FQNEAQ (reference sequence). The DNA of the CDR3 is TGTGCCAGCAGCCCTCTCGGGTACGAGCAGTACTTC. It encodes CASSPLGYEQYF.

This clone was observed a single time. V and J are TRBV9 and TRBJ2-3; TRBD2 matches at 7 bases. V was pared by 0 bases and J by 1 base, with 5 bases of the junction left unmatched. This CDR3 has 16 amino acids. CDR1 is SGDLS, CDR2 YYNGEE, per germline. This CDR3 is CASSVVPGLRTDTQYF. The CDR3 DNA follows: TGTGCCAGCAGCGTAGTGCCGGGACTACGCACAGATACGCAGTATTTT.

This chain uses TRBV18 with TRBJ1-3; possibly TRBD1 for D (5 bases). This CDR3 is 17 amino acids long. Germline V gene data show CDR1 as KGHSH and CDR2 as LQKENI. V lost 2 bases and J 0 bases, leaving 14 bases between the germline ends. In DNA, the CDR3 is TGTGCCAGCTCACCAAGAGGAGACAGCTCCTCTGGAAACACCATATATTTT. It yields the protein CASSPRGDSSSGNTIYF.

The chain carries TRBV5-5 and TRBJ1-4; the D gene is possibly TRBD1 (6 bases). The CDR3 extends over 18 amino acids. Trimming left V 2 bases short and J 3 bases short, with 20 bases between. From germline, CDR1 is SGHKS and CDR2 YYEKEE (reference sequence). DNA of the CDR3: TGTGCCAGCAGCTTTAACCCGACAGGCCAGCACTCTAATGAAAAACTGTTTTTT. Amino acid sequence: CASSFNPTGQHSNEKLFF.

In regard to this clone: The same CDR3 can be traced to other DNA sequences in this sample. This chain connects TRBV5-1 to TRBJ2-5; TRBD1 matches 7 bases. The germline V gene encodes CDR1 SGHRS and CDR2 YFSETQ. V trimming: 4 bases; J trimming: 1 base; junction bases outside the gene matches: 4. CDR3 length: 14 amino acids. The CDR3 is CASSPRTGQETQYF. The CDR3 nucleotides are TGCGCCAGCAGCCCCAGGACAGGCCAAGAGACCCAGTACTTC.

Written as DNA, the CDR3 is TGTGCCAGCAGTGAGACTAGCGGGGGTCCCAGCTCCTACAATGAGCAGTTCTTC. It yields the protein CASSETSGGPSSYNEQFF. The rearrangement uses TRBV6-1 and TRBJ2-1; 12 positions agree with TRBD2. V trimming: 3 bases; J trimming: 0 bases; junction bases outside the gene matches: 6. Germline V lookup: CDR1 MNHNS, CDR2 SASEGT. The CDR3 has 18 residues.

The chain carries TRBV21-1 and TRBJ2-7; the table gives TRBD1 as D, unverified against the DNA. TRBV21-1 is an annotated pseudogene. This CDR3 is built from 16 residues. The CDR3: CASSKAGVGTAYEQYF. The DNA for the CDR3 is TGTGCCAGCAGCAAAGCGGGGGTCGGGACAGCCTACGAGCAGTACTTC.

The V call is TRBV5-1, the J call TRBJ2-5; 8 nucleotides align to TRBD2. Germline lookup yields CDR1 SGHRS and CDR2 YFSETQ. V lost 4 bases, J lost 5 bases, and 19 bases stayed unmatched. CDR3 size: 18 residues. CDR3 protein: CASSRGVVRGVPGETQYF. The CDR3 DNA reads TGCGCCAGCAGCCGCGGGGTTGTGCGGGGGGTCCCGGGGGAGACCCAGTACTTC.

The chain carries TRBV18 and TRBJ2-2; the D is unclear. V shed 4 bases and J shed 3 bases, with 12 bases lying between them. From germline, CDR1 is KGHSH and CDR2 LQKENI. This CDR3 is 15 amino acids long. CDR3: CASSRPWQDTGELFF. The DNA for the CDR3 is TGTGCCAGCTCACGTCCTTGGCAGGACACCGGGGAGCTGTTTTTT.

This clone was detected a few times. The rearrangement joins TRBV30 to TRBJ2-7, with 8 bases aligning to TRBD1. Trimming at V came to 3 bases and at J to 3 bases, leaving 7 bases not matched to a gene. This CDR3 has 14 residues. The germline V gene encodes CDR1 GTSNPN and CDR2 SVGIG (reference sequence). CDR3 region: CAWSGQGQFYEQYF. In DNA, the CDR3 is TGTGCCTGGAGCGGACAGGGTCAATTCTACGAGCAGTACTTC.

A few counts support this clone. The chain combines TRBV5-1 with TRBJ1-6; D is possibly TRBD1 (6 bases). The germline gives CDR1 SGHRS, CDR2 YFSETQ. CDR3 length: 16 residues. Trimming shortened V by 3 bases and J by 9 bases, and 19 bases separated the two germline ends. The CDR3 loop reads CASSWTADRPLSPLHF. The CDR3 bases are TGCGCCAGCAGCTGGACGGCCGACAGGCCCCTTTCACCCCTCCACTTT.

This clone was picked up one time. The rearrangement joins TRBV18 to TRBJ2-5; no clear D gene. This CDR3 spans 14 amino acids. Trimming removed 6 bases at V and 1 base at J, with 12 bases between. From germline, CDR1 is KGHSH and CDR2 LQKENI. CDR3 sequence: CASSPLAVQETQYF. CDR3 in DNA: TGTGCCAGCTCCCCTCTGGCGGTCCAAGAGACCCAGTACTTC.

The CDR3 nucleotides are TGTGCCAGCAGTTTAGCGGGGGGCTCCTACGAGCAGTACTTC. Protein product: CASSLAGGSYEQYF. The chain carries TRBV9 and TRBJ2-7; 10 nucleotides line up with TRBD2. V lost 5 bases, J lost 0 bases, and 2 bases stayed unmatched. Germline V gives CDR1 SGDLS, CDR2 YYNGEE. There are 14 residues in the CDR3.